These T cell receptor beta chains were read from a single sample in a study of vaccination and CD4 T cells after COVID-19. Using its own MiXCR run on the PCR reads, TCRdb lists one record per CDR3 protein. The sample carries about 14,000 distinct CDR3 sequences, about 55% recorded once. Their antigens remain unidentified. The sequenced material came from CD4+ T cells from blood, cultured in vitro. These TCRs come from a human donor who had recovered from COVID-19. Both conserved end residues are part of each CDR3. D genes are given only for firm matches. Clone size appears in some rows only: once, few, many, or a class for an expanded clone.

v_gene: TRBV29-1
d_gene: -
abundance: -
j_gene: TRBJ1-5
CDR3nt: TGCAGCGCAGGTGGGAGCAATCAGCCCCAGCATTTT
CDR3aa: CSAGGSNQPQHF

v_gene: TRBV7-3
d_gene: TRBD1
abundance: -
j_gene: TRBJ2-1
CDR3nt: TGTGCCAGCAGCGCAGGGGGATACAATGAGCAGTTCTTC
CDR3aa: CASSAGGYNEQFF

v_gene: TRBV7-9
d_gene: -
abundance: once
j_gene: TRBJ1-6
CDR3nt: TGTGTCAGCAGCTTATCGGGGAATTCACCCCTCCACTTT
CDR3aa: CVSSLSGNSPLHF

v_gene: TRBV19
d_gene: -
abundance: -
j_gene: TRBJ2-1
CDR3nt: TGTGCCAGTAAAGGTAATGAGCAGTTCTTC
CDR3aa: CASKGNEQFF

v_gene: TRBV20-1
d_gene: TRBD1
abundance: few
j_gene: TRBJ1-2
CDR3nt: TGCAGTGCTACCGACAGGGCCCCTGGCTACACCTTC
CDR3aa: CSATDRAPGYTF

v_gene: TRBV27
d_gene: TRBD1
abundance: few
j_gene: TRBJ2-2
CDR3nt: TGTGCCAGCAGTGGACAGGGGGGCTACACCGGGGAGCTGTTTTTT
CDR3aa: CASSGQGGYTGELFF

v_gene: TRBV9
d_gene: -
abundance: -
j_gene: TRBJ2-3
CDR3nt: TGTGCCAGCAGCGAAGCGACTAGAGGTACGCAGTATTTT
CDR3aa: CASSEATRGTQYF

v_gene: TRBV6-1
d_gene: TRBD2
abundance: -
j_gene: TRBJ2-5
CDR3nt: TGTGCCAGCAGTCCCCTGACTAGCGGGAAGGAGACCCAGTACTTC
CDR3aa: CASSPLTSGKETQYF

v_gene: TRBV7-9
d_gene: -
abundance: -
j_gene: TRBJ1-2
CDR3nt: TGTGCCAGCACCGTACAGGGTCCTAACTATGGCTACACCTTC
CDR3aa: CASTVQGPNYGYTF

v_gene: TRBV28
d_gene: TRBD1
abundance: -
j_gene: TRBJ2-7
CDR3nt: TGTGCCAGCAGGGAGACAGGGGGCAGCTACGAGCAGTACTTC
CDR3aa: CASRETGGSYEQYF

v_gene: TRBV27
d_gene: -
abundance: -
j_gene: TRBJ1-1
CDR3nt: TGTGCCAGCAGTTTTGCGGGTTCTGAAGCTTTCTTT
CDR3aa: CASSFAGSEAFF

v_gene: TRBV28
d_gene: -
abundance: -
j_gene: TRBJ1-2
CDR3nt: TGTGCCAGCAGTTTTCACAGGATTAACTATGGCTACACCTTC
CDR3aa: CASSFHRINYGYTF

v_gene: TRBV19
d_gene: TRBD1
abundance: -
j_gene: TRBJ1-5
CDR3nt: TGTGCCAGTAGACCCCAAGGACAGGAAACTAGCAATCAGCCCCAGCATTTT
CDR3aa: CASRPQGQETSNQPQHF

v_gene: TRBV20-1
d_gene: TRBD1
abundance: -
j_gene: TRBJ1-5
CDR3nt: TGCAGTGCTAGTCCCCAGGGGGCGACCCCGGCCCAGCATTTT
CDR3aa: CSASPQGATPAQHF

v_gene: TRBV6-5
d_gene: TRBD1
abundance: -
j_gene: TRBJ2-7
CDR3nt: TGTGCCAGCAGTTACTCGTCAGGGGGTACCTACGAGCAGTACTTC
CDR3aa: CASSYSSGGTYEQYF

v_gene: TRBV19
d_gene: -
abundance: -
j_gene: TRBJ1-3
CDR3nt: TGTGCCAGTAGCCCTGCACGAGTCTCTGGAAACACCATATATTTT
CDR3aa: CASSPARVSGNTIYF

v_gene: TRBV4-2
d_gene: -
abundance: -
j_gene: TRBJ2-1
CDR3nt: TGTGCCAGCAGCCAAGACTTGAATGAGCAGTTCTTC
CDR3aa: CASSQDLNEQFF

v_gene: TRBV4-3
d_gene: TRBD1
abundance: few
j_gene: TRBJ1-2
CDR3nt: TGCGCCAGCAGCCAAGGGGACAGGGGGCATGGCTACACCTTC
CDR3aa: CASSQGDRGHGYTF

v_gene: TRBV7-9
d_gene: TRBD2
abundance: -
j_gene: TRBJ2-5
CDR3nt: TGTGCCAGCAGCTTCAGCGGGGGGGCCGAGACCCAGTACTTC
CDR3aa: CASSFSGGAETQYF

v_gene: TRBV28
d_gene: TRBD1
abundance: medium-sized
j_gene: TRBJ1-5
CDR3nt: TGTGCCAGCAGGCGACAGGGGTCCGGCAATCAGCCCCAGCATTTT
CDR3aa: CASRRQGSGNQPQHF